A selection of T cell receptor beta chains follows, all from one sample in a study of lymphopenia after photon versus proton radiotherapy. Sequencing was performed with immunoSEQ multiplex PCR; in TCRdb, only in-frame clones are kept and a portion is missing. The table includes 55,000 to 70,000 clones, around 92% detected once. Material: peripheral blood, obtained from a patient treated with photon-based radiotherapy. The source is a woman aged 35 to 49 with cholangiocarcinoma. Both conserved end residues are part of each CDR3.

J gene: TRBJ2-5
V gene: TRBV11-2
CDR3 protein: CASSLGRRLRQETQYF

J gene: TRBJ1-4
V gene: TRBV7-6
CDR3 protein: CASSLAGSGGRREKLFF

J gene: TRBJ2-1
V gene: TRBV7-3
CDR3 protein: CASSLAGPPDEQFF

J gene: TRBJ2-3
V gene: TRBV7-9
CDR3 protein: CASSLGRGLSTDTQYF

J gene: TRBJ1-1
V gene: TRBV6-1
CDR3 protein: CASSSKTNTEAFF

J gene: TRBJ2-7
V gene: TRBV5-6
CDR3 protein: CASSAGTSVMGYEQYF

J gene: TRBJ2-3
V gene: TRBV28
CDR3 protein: CASSSAQRPTDTQYF

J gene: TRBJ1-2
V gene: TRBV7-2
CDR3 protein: CASSLLGRDYGYTF

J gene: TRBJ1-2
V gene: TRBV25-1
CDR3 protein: CASSLGGNYGYTF

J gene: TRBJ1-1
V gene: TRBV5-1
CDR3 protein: CASSLGGQLTEAFF

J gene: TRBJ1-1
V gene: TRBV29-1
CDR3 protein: CSVPGDYPYAEAFF

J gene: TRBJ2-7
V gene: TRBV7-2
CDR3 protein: CASSPVGGGTPVYEQYF

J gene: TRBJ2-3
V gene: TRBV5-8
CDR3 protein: CASSWDRVRDTQYF

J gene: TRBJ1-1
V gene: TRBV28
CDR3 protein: CASSPGHFSVNTEAFF

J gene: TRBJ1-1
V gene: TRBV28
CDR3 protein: CASSVQVSGTEAFF

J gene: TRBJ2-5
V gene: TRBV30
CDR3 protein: CAWSGTGGQETQYF

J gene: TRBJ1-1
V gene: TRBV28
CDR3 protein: CASTTGAMGFKDGAFF

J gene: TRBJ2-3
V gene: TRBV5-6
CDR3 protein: CASSLGGGSADTQYF

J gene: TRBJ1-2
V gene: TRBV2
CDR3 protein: CASSGGLGYGYTF

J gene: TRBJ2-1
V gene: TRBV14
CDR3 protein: CASSQAGGSEQFF

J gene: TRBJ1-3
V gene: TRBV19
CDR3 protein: CASREGRRSSGNTIYF

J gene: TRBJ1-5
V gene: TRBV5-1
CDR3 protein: CASSPTTDQPQHF